The present TCR beta chain was sequenced within a study of T cell responses to AZD1222 COVID-19 vaccine. Study conclusions and caveats: None of the repertoires were sampled until the peak T cell response had passed. The sample set comprised mostly white British donors with more females, and clonal diversity was possibly underestimated. Targets within unmutated variant regions were reportedly found for nearly half of spike-specific TCRs. Only six or seven AZD1222 recipients tested seropositive at baseline.

Trimming removed 6 bases from V and 2 bases from J; junction bases left unmatched: 7. Germline CDR1 MDHEN, CDR2 SYDVKM. The length of the CDR3 is 15 residues. TCRdb keeps only in-frame clones here, not all; method: immunoSEQ multiplex PCR. The table records some 120,000 clones, about 90% of them present only once. Regarding this clone: Antigen unknown.

This rearrangement joins TRBV28 to TRBJ1-5, with 7 bases aligning to TRBD1. This TCR was sampled from an adult in good health. The sample was peripheral blood, taken on day 0 of AZD1222 vaccination. CDR3 in amino acids: CASSPGGLGNQPQHF. DNA for the CDR3: TGTGCCAGCAGCCCAGGGGGTCTTGGCAATCAGCCCCAGCATTTT.